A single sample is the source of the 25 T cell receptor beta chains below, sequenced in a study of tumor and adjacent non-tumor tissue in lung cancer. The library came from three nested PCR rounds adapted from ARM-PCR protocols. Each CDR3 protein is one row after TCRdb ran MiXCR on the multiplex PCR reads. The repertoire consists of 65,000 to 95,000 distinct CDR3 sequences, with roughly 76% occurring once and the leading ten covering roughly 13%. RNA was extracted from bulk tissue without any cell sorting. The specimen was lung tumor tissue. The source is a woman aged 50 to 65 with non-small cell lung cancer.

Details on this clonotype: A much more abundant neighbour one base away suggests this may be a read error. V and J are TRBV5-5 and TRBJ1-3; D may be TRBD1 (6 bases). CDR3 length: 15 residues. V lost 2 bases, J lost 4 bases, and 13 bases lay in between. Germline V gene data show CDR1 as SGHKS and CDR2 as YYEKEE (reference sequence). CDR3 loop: CASSFDRPRGNTIYF. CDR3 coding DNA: TGTGCCAGCAGCTTCGACAGGCCGAGAGGAAACACCATATATTTT.

CDR3 nucleotides: TGTGCCATCAGTCCTAGGGGGGGCTGCAGGGGTGAGACCCAGTACTTC. It encodes CAISPRGGCRGETQYF. The chain joins TRBV10-3 to TRBJ2-5; weak D call: TRBD2 (7 bases). V lost 5 bases, J lost 5 bases, and 21 bases lay in between. CDR1 and CDR2 from the germline V gene are ENHRY and SYGVKD. The CDR3 has 16 amino acids.

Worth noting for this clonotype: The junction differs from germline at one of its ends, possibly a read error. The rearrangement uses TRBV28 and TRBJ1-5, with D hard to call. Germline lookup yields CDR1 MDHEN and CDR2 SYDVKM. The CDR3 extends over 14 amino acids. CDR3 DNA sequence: TGTGCCAGCAGTTTACCCAACTCCGGCCAGCCCCAGCTTTTT. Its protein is CASSLPNSGQPQLF.

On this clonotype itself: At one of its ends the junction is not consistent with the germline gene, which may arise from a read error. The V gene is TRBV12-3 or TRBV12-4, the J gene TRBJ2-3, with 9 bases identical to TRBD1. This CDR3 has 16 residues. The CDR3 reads CANSFKGTGSTDTRYF. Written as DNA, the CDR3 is TGTGCCAACAGTTTTAAGGGGACAGGGAGCACAGATACGCGGTATTTT.

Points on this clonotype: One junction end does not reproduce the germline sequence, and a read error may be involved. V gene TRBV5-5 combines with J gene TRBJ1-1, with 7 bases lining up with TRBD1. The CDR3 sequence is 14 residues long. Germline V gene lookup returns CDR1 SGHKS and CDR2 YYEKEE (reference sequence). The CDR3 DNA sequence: TGTGCCAGCAGCGAGAGGAACAGGGGAGCTGAAGTTCTCTTT. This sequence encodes CASSERNRGAEVLF. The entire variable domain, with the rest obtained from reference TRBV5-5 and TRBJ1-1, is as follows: DAGVTQSPTHLIKTRGQQVTLRCSPISGHKSVSWYQQVLGQGPQFIFQYYEKEERGRGNFPDRFSARQFPNYSSELNVNALLLGDSALYLCASSERNRGAEVLFGQGTRLTVV.

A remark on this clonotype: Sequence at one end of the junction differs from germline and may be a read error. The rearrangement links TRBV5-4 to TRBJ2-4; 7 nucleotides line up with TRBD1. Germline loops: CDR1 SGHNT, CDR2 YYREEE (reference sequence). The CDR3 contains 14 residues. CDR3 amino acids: CACRDAGGSDIQYF. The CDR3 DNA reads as TGTGCCTGCAGGGACGCAGGGGGTTCGGACATTCAGTACTTC.

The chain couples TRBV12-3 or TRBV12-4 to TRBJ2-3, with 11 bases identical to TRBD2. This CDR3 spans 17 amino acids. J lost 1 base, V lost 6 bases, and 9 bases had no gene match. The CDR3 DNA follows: TGTGCCAGCAGCGAGCTCGGACTAGCGGGCGGCACAGATACGCAGTATTTT. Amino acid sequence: CASSELGLAGGTDTQYF.

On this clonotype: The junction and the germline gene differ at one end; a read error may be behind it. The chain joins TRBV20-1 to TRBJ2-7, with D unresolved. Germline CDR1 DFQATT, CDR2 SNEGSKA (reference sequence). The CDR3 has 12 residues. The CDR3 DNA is TGCAGTGCCACCGGCCAGGTTAAGGAGCAGTGCTTC. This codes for CSATGQVKEQCF.

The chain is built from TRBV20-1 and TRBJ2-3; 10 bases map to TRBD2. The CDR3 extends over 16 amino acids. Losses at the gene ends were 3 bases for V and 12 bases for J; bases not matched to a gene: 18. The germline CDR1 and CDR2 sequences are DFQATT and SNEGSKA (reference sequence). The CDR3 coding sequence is TGCAGTGCTAGCCCAATTAGCGGGAGGAGCACAGGTACACAGTATTTT. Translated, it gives CSASPISGRSTGTQYF.

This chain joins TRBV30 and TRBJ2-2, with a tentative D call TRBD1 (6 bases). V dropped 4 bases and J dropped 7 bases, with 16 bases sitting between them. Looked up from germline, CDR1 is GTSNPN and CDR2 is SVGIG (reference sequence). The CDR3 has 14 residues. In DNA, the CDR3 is TGTGCCTGGACAGGGGTAATGGGGGTCGGGGAGCTGTTTTTT. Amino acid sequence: CAWTGVMGVGELFF.

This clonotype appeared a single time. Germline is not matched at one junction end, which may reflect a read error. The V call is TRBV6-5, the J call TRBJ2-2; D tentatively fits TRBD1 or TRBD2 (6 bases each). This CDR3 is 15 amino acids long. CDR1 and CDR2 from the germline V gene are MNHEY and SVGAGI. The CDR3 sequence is CASSLWGAGTGELFF. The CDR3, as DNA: TGTGCCAGCAGCCTGTGGGGGGCCGGCACTGGGGAACTGTTTTTT.

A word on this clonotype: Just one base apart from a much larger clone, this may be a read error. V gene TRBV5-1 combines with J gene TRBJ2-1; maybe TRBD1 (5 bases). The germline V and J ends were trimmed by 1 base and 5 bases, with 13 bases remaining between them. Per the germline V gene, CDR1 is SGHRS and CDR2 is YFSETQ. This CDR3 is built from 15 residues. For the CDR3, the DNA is TGCGCCAGCAGCTTGTGGGTAGCAGGGCACAATGAGCAGTTCTTC. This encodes CASSLWVAGHNEQFF.

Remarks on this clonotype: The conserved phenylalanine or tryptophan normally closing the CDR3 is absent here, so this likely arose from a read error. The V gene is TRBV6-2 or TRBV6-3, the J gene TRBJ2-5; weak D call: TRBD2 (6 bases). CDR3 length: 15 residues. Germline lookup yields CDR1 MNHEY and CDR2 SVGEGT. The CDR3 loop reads CASSYGTGSEETQYY. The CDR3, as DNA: TGTGCCAGTAGTTACGGTACCGGGAGCGAAGAGACCCAGTACTAC.

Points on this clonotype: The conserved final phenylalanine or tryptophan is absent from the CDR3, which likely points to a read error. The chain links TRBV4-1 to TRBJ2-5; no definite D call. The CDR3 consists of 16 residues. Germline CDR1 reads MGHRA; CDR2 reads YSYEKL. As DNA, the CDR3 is TGCGCCAGCAACCAAACTAAGAGGAACGGCCAAGAGACCCAGTACTCC. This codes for CASNQTKRNGQETQYS.

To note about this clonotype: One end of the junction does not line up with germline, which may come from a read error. The CDR3 coding sequence is TGTGCCAGCAGTGTTGTGGGGCCCAATCAGCCCCATCATTTC. This encodes CASSVVGPNQPHHF. This chain links TRBV6-1 with TRBJ1-5; D is possibly TRBD1 (5 bases). CDR1 and CDR2 from the germline V gene are MNHNS and SASEGT. The CDR3 spans 14 residues.

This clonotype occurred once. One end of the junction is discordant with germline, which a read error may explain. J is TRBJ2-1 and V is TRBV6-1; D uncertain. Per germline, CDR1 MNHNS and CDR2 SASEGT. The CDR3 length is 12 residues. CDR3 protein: CTSSEKGYEQFF. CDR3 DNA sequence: TGTACCAGCAGTGAAAAAGGGTATGAGCAGTTCTTC.

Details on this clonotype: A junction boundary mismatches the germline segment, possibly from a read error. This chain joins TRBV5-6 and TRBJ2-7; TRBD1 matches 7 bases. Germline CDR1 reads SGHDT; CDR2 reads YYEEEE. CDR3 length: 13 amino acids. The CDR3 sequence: CACSSDRAHEQYF. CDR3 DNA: TGTGCCTGCAGCTCCGACAGGGCCCACGAGCAATACTTC.

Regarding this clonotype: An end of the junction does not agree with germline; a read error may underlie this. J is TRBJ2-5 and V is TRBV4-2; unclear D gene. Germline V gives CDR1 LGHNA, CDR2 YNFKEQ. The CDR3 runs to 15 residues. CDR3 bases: TGTGCCAGCAGCCAAGTCTTCGGATGGGAAGAGACCCTGTACTTC. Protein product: CASSQVFGWEETLYF.

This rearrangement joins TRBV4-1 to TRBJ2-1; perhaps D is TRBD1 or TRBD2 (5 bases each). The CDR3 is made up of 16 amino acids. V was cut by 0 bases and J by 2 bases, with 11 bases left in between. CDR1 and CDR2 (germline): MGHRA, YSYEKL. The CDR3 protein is CASSQDREGTYNEQFF. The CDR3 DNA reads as TGCGCCAGCAGCCAAGACCGAGAGGGGACCTACAATGAGCAGTTCTTC.

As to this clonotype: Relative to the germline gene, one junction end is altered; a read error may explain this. In DNA form, the CDR3 reads TGCAGTGCGGTGGGAGGCTACGAGCATTACTTC. It encodes CSAVGGYEHYF. This rearrangement joins TRBV20-1 to TRBJ2-7; TRBD2 might be the D (6 bases). This CDR3 comprises 11 residues. Germline assignment: CDR1 DFQATT and CDR2 SNEGSKA (reference sequence).

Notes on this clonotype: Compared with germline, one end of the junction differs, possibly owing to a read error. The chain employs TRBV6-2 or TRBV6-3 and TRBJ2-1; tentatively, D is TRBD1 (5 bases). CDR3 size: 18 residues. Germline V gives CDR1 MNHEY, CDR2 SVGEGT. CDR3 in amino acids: CASNSQINRQTIYNEQFF. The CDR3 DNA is TGTGCCAGCAATTCCCAGATTAACCGACAGACAATATACAATGAACAGTTCTTC.

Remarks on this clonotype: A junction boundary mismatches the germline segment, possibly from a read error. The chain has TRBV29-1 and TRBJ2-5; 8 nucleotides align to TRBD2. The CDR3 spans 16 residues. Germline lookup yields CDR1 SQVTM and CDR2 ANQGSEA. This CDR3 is CSVEVGTSGVQETQYF. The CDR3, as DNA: TGCAGCGTTGAAGTGGGAACTAGCGGAGTTCAAGAGACTCAGTACTTC.

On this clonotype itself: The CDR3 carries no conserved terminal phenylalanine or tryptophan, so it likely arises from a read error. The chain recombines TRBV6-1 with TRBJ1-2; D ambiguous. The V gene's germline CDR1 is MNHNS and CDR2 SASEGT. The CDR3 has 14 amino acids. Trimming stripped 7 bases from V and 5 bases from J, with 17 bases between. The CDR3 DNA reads TGTGCCAGCAAAAAAAGACCACAACTTTATGGCTACACCTCC. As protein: CASKKRPQLYGYTS.

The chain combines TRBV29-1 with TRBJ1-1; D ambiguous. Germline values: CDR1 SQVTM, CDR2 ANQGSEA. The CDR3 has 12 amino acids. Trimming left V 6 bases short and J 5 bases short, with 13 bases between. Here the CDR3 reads CSVKHIGTEAFF. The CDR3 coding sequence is TGCAGCGTAAAACATATCGGGACTGAAGCTTTCTTT.

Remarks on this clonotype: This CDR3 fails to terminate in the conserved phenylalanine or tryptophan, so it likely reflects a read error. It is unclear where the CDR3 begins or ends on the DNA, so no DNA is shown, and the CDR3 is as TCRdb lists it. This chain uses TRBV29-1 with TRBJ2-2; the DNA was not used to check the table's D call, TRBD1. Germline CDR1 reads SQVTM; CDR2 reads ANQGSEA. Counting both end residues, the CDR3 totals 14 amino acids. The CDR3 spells CSVSDRAHTGELLV.